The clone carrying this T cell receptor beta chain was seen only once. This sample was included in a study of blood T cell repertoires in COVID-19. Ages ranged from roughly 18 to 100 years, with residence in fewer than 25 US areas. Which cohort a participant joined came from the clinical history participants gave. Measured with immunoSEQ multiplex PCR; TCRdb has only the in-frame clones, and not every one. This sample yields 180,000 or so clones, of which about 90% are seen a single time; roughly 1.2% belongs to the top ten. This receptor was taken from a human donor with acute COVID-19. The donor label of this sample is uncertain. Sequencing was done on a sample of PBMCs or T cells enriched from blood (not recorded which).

CDR3 sequence (DNA): TGTGCCAGCAGCTTAAAGGTCTTCGATAGGAGCGGGGGGGCCGGGGATGAGCAGTTCTTC. Translation gives CASSLKVFDRSGGAGDEQFF. The J gene is TRBJ2-1, the V gene TRBV7-8; 10 bases line up with TRBD2. Germline assignment: CDR1 SGHVS and CDR2 FQNEAQ. This CDR3 comprises 20 residues. The J segment lost 8 bases and the V segment lost 2 bases, leaving 21 bases of the junction unmatched.